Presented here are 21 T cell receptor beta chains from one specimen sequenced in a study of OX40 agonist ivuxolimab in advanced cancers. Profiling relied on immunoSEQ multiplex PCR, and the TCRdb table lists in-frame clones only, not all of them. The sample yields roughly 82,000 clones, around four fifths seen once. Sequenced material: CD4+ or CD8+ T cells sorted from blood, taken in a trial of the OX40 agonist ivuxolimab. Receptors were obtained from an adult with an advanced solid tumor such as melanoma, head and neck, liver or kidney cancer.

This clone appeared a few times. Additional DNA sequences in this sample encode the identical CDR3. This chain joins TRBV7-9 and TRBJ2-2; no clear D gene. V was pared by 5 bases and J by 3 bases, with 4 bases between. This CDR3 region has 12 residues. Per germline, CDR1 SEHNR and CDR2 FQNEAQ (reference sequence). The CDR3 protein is CASSPYTGELFF. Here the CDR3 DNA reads TGTGCCAGCAGCCCATACACCGGGGAGCTGTTTTTT.

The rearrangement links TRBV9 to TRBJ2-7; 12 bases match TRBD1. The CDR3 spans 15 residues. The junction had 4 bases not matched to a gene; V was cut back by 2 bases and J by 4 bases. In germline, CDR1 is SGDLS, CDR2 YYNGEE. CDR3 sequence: CASSVLGQGAYEQYF. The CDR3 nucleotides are TGTGCCAGCAGCGTTCTGGGACAGGGGGCGTACGAGCAGTACTTC. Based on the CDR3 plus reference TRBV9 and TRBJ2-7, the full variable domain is DSGVTQTPKHLITATGQRVTLRCSPRSGDLSVYWYQQSLDQGLQFLIQYYNGEERAKGNILERFSAQQFPDLHSELNLSSLELGDSALYFCASSVLGQGAYEQYFGPGTRLTVT.

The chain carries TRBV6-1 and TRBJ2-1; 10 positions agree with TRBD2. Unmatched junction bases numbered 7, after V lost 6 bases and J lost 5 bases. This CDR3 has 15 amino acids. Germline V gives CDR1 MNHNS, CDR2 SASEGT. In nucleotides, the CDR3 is TGTGCCAGCAGACGCGGACTAGCGGAGCACAATGAGCAGTTCTTC. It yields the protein CASRRGLAEHNEQFF.

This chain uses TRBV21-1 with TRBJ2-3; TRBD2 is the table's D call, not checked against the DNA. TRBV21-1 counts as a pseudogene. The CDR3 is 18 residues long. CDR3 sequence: CASSKRTSGLPSTDTQYF. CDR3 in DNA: TGTGCCAGCAGCAAAAGGACTAGCGGGCTCCCTAGCACAGATACGCAGTATTTT.

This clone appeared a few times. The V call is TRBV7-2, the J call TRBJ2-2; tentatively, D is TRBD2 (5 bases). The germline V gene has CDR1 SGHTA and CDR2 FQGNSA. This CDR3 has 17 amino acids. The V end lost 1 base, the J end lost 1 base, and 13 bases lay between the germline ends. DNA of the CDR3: TGTGCCAGCAGCTTAGGTAGCCGGGGAAGGAACACCGGGGAGCTGTTTTTT. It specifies CASSLGSRGRNTGELFF. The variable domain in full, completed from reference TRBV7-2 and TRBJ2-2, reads GAGVSQSPSNKVTEKGKDVELRCDPISGHTALYWYRQSLGQGLEFLIYFQGNSAPDKSGLPSDRFSAERTGGSVSTLTIQRTQQEDSAVYLCASSLGSRGRNTGELFFGEGSRLTVL.

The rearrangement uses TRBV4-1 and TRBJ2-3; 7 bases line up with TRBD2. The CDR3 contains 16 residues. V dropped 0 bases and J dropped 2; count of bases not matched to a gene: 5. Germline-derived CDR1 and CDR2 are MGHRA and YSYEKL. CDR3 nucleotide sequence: TGCGCCAGCAGCCAAGAAGCTAGCGGAGCCACAGATACGCAGTATTTT. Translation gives CASSQEASGATDTQYF.

Here the CDR3 DNA reads TGTGCCAGCCGAGATAGCGGGGGGGCGTCCGGGTCTACGCAGTATTTT. This encodes CASRDSGGASGSTQYF. The J gene is TRBJ2-3, the V gene TRBV13, with 11 nucleotides matching TRBD2. The V and J ends lost 8 bases and 8 bases, in that order; junction bases with no gene match: 15. This CDR3 spans 16 amino acids. CDR1 is PRHDT and CDR2 is FYEKMQ in the germline V gene (reference sequence). Based on the CDR3 plus reference TRBV13 and TRBJ2-3, the full variable domain is AAGVIQSPRHLIKEKRETATLKCYPIPRHDTVYWYQQGPGQDPQFLISFYEKMQSDKGSIPDRFSAQQFSDYHSELNMSSLELGDSALYFCASRDSGGASGSTQYFGPGTRLTVL.

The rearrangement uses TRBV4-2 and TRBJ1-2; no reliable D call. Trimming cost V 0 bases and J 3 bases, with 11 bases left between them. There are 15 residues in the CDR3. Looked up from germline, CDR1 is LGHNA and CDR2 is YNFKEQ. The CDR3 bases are TGTGCCAGCAGCCAAGAAGGTAACGATTACTATGGCTACACCTTC. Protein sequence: CASSQEGNDYYGYTF.

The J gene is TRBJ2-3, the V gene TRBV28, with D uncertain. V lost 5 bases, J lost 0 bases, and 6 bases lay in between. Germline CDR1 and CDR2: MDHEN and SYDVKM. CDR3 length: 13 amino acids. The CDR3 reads CASSTPSTDTQYF. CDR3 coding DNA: TGTGCCAGCAGTACTCCCAGCACAGATACGCAGTATTTT.

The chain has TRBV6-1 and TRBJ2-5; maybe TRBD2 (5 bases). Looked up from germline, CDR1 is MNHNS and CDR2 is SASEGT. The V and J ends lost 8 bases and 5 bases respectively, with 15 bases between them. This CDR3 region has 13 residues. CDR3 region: CASDRRESETQYF. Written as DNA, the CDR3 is TGTGCCAGCGATCGAAGGGAGTCGGAGACCCAGTACTTC.

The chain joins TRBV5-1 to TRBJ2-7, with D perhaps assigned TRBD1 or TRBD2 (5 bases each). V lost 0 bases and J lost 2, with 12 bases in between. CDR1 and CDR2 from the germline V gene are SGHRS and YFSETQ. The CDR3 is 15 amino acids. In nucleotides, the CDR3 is TGCGCCAGCAGCTTGGCCGGGACGGGAACCTACGAGCAGTACTTC. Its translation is CASSLAGTGTYEQYF.

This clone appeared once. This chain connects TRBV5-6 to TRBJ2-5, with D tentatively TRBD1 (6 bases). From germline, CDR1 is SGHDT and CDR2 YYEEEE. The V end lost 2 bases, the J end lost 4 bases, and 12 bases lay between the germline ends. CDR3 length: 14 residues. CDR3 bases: TGTGCCAGCAGCTTTTTACAGGGCGGAGAGACCCAGTACTTC. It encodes CASSFLQGGETQYF.

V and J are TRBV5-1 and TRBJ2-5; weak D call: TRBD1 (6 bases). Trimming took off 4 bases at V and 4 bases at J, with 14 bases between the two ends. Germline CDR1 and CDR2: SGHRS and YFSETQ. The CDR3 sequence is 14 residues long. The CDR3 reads CASSHHREPETQYF. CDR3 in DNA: TGCGCCAGCAGCCACCACAGGGAACCAGAGACCCAGTACTTC.

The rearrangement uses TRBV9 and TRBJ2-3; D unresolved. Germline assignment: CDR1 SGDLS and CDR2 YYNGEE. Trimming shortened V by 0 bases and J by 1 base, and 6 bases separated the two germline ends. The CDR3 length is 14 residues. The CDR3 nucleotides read TGTGCCAGCAGCGTAGATCAGCGCACAGATACGCAGTATTTT. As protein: CASSVDQRTDTQYF.

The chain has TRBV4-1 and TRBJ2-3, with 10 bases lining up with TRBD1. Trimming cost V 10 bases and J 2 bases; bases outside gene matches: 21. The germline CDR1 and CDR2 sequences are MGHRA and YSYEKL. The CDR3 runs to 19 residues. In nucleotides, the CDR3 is TGCGCCATCTATACAAGGACAGGGGGGATTCGTGGCGCCACAGATACGCAGTATTTT. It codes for CAIYTRTGGIRGATDTQYF.

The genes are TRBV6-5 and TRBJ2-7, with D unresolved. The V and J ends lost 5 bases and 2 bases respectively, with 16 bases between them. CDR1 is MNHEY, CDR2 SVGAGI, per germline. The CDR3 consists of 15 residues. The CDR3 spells CASSPYQTGTYEQYF. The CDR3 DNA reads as TGTGCCAGCAGTCCCTACCAGACGGGTACCTACGAGCAGTACTTC.

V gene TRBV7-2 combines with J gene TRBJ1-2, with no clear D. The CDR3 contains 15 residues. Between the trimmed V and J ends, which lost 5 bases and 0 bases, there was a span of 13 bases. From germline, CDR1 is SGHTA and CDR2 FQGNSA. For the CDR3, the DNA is TGTGCCAGCAGCCTAGGAGCGGTCTCTAACTATGGCTACACCTTC. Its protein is CASSLGAVSNYGYTF. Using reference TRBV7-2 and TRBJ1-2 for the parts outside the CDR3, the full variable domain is GAGVSQSPSNKVTEKGKDVELRCDPISGHTALYWYRQSLGQGLEFLIYFQGNSAPDKSGLPSDRFSAERTGGSVSTLTIQRTQQEDSAVYLCASSLGAVSNYGYTFGSGTRLTVV.

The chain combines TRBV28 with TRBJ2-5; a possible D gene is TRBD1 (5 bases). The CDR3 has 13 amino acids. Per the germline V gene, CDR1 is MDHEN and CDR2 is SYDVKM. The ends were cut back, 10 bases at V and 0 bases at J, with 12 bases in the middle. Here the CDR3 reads CATEGQNQETQYF. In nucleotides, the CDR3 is TGTGCCACCGAAGGACAAAACCAAGAGACCCAGTACTTC.

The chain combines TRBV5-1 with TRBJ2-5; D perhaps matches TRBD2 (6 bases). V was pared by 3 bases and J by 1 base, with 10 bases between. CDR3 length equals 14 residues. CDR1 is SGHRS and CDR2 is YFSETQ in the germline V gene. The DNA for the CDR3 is TGCGCCAGCAGCTGGGGAGGCCGCCAAGAGACCCAGTACTTC. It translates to CASSWGGRQETQYF.

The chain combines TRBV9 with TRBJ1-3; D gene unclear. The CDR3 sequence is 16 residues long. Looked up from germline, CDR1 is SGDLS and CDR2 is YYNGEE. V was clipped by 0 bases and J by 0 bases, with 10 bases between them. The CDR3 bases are TGTGCCAGCAGCGTAGGCCCGGGTCACTCTGGAAACACCATATATTTT. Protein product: CASSVGPGHSGNTIYF.

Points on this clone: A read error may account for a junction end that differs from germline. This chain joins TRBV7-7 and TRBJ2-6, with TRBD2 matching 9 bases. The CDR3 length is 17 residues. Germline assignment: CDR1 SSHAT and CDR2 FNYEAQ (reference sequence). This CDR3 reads CASSSGLAQGGANVLTF. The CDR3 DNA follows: TGTGCTAGCAGCTCGGGACTAGCCCAAGGCGGGGCCAACGTCCTGACTTTC.